This passage covers 5 T cell receptor beta chains from one sample sequenced in a study of T cells after posttransplantation cyclophosphamide. TCRdb keeps only in-frame clones here, not all; method: immunoSEQ multiplex PCR. The sample has some 9,200 clones, about 88% seen once. Sequencing used memory CD4+ T cells sorted from PBMCs. These receptors were taken from a woman in her sixties in good health, CMV-negative, and a related stem cell transplant donor.

The chain joins TRBV30 to TRBJ2-5; tentative D call: TRBD2 (6 bases). Trimming removed 4 bases from V and 5 bases from J, with 11 bases in between. CDR3 length: 12 residues. Per the germline V gene, CDR1 is GTSNPN and CDR2 is SVGIG (reference sequence). The DNA for the CDR3 is TGTGCCTGGAACAAGGGGACTGAGACCCAGTACTTC. Its protein is CAWNKGTETQYF.

Points on this clone: Other DNA sequences in the same sample also yield this CDR3. V is TRBV27 and J is TRBJ1-6, with unresolved D. The CDR3 spans 14 residues. Germline-derived CDR1 and CDR2 are MNHEY and SMNVEV (reference sequence). The V end was cut by 0 bases, the J end by 7 bases, with 7 bases between. Written as DNA, the CDR3 is TGTGCCAGCAGTTTATCTAGATTGAATTCACCCCTCCACTTT. Protein: CASSLSRLNSPLHF.

The gene calls are TRBV11-2 and TRBJ1-4; D is unclear. Trimming removed 0 bases from V and 7 bases from J, with 12 bases in between. The CDR3 consists of 15 residues. The V gene's germline CDR1 is SGHAT and CDR2 FQNNGV. DNA for the CDR3: TGTGCCAGCAGCTTAGATGCTCGTGGCGGTGAAAAACTGTTTTTT. It translates to CASSLDARGGEKLFF. The full variable domain, with the rest looked up from reference TRBV11-2 and TRBJ1-4, is EAGVAQSPRYKIIEKRQSVAFWCNPISGHATLYWYQQILGQGPKLLIQFQNNGVVDDSQLPKDRFSAERLKGVDSTLKIQPAKLEDSAVYLCASSLDARGGEKLFFGSGTQLSVL.

The CDR3 here is CASSLAQRRSFNNEQFF. The CDR3 coding sequence is TGTGCCAGCAGCTTGGCACAGCGGAGATCCTTCAACAATGAGCAGTTCTTC. The chain links TRBV5-4 to TRBJ2-1; tentatively, D is TRBD2 (5 bases). Trimming cost V 0 bases and J 5 bases, with 18 bases left between them. The CDR3 length is 17 residues. Germline V gene data show CDR1 as SGHNT and CDR2 as YYREEE (reference sequence).

The rearrangement uses TRBV5-6 and TRBJ1-1, with TRBD1 matching 9 bases. CDR3 length: 14 residues. V lost 4 bases and J lost 11; bases outside the gene matches: 12. Germline assignment: CDR1 SGHDT and CDR2 YYEEEE. The DNA of the CDR3 is TGTGCCAGCAGCCCGGCCCCGGGACAGGGAACGGCTTTCTTT. Protein sequence: CASSPAPGQGTAFF.